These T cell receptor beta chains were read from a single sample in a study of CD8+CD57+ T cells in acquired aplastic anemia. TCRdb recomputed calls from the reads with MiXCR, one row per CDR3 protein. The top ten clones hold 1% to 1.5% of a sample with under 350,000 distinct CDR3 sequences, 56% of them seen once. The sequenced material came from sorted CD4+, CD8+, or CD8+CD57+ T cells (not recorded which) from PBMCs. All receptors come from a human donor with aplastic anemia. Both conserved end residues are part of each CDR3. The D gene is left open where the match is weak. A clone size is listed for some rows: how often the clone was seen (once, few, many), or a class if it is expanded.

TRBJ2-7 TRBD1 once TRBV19 CASSTMTGNEQYF TGTGCCAGTAGTACCATGACAGGGAACGAGCAGTACTTC
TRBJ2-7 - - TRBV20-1 CSARDPTGRTLYEQYF TGCAGTGCTAGAGATCCCACGGGACGGACCTTGTACGAGCAGTACTTC
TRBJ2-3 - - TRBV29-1 CSVGSGLLTDTQYF TGCAGCGTTGGCTCAGGCCTCCTCACAGATACGCAGTATTTT
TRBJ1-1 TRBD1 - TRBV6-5 CASSSGTGEVISAFF TGTGCCAGCTCTAGCGGGACAGGGGAAGTAATTTCGGCTTTCTTT
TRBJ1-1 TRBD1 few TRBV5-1 CASSLRTGAYPEAFF TGCGCCAGCAGCCTCCGGACAGGGGCTTATCCTGAAGCTTTCTTT
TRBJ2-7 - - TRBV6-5 CASSHFGTSWSSYEQYF TGTGCCAGCAGTCACTTCGGGACCTCATGGAGCTCCTACGAGCAGTACTTC
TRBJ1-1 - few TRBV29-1 CSGESGDGEAFF TGCAGCGGGGAATCTGGGGACGGTGAAGCTTTCTTT
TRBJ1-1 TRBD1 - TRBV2 CASSEGQAGTTEAFF TGTGCCAGCAGTGAGGGACAGGCTGGGACCACTGAAGCTTTCTTT
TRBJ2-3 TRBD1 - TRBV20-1 CSASHPQGVGTQYF TGCAGTGCTAGTCACCCACAGGGGGTAGGAACGCAGTATTTT
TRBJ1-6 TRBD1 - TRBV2 CASSTTGDRSSYNSPLHF TGTGCCAGCAGTACTACAGGGGACCGGAGCTCCTATAATTCACCCCTCCACTTT
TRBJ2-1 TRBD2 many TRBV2 CASSRGSEFF TGTGCCAGCAGTCGCGGGAGCGAATTCTTC
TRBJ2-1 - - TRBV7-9 CASSRGRVYNEQFF TGTGCCAGCAGCAGGGGTAGGGTCTACAATGAGCAGTTCTTC
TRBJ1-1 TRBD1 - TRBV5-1 CASSSPGGQTEAFF TGCGCCAGCAGCTCCCCAGGGGGTCAAACTGAAGCTTTCTTT
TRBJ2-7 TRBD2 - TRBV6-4 CASSPGGTRPYEQYF TGTGCCAGCAGTCCGGGAGGGACTAGGCCCTACGAGCAGTACTTC
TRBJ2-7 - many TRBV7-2 CASRHFGGVEQYF TGTGCCAGCAGGCATTTTGGAGGGGTCGAGCAGTACTTC
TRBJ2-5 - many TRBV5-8 CASSFQLYQETQYF TGTGCCAGCAGCTTCCAGTTGTACCAAGAGACCCAGTACTTC